These 15 T cell receptor beta chains share one sample of origin, sequenced in a study of blood T cell repertoires in COVID-19. Sequencing used immunoSEQ multiplex PCR; TCRdb keeps in-frame clones, though not all of them. The sample yields about 310,000 clones, around 90% seen once. Sequences were obtained from peripheral blood. The receptors were gathered from a man between 18 and 29 years old with active or convalescent COVID-19.

The chain employs TRBV27 and TRBJ2-7, with TRBD1 identical over 8 bases. This CDR3 is 18 amino acids long. The ends lost 5 bases at V and 3 bases at J; junction bases unmatched: 18. Germline values: CDR1 MNHEY, CDR2 SMNVEV (reference sequence). CDR3 nucleotides: TGTGCCAGCAGTCTAAAGGACAGGGTAGCAGCCTCGGGCTACGAGCAGTACTTC. Protein product: CASSLKDRVAASGYEQYF.

This chain joins TRBV6-5 and TRBJ2-7; the match to TRBD2 covers 9 bases. The length of the CDR3 is 15 residues. Losses at the gene ends were 5 bases for V and 3 bases for J; bases not matched to a gene: 8. The germline CDR1 and CDR2 sequences are MNHEY and SVGAGI. CDR3 DNA: TGTGCCAGCAGTAGGACTAGCGCGGACAACTACGAGCAGTACTTC. Encoded protein: CASSRTSADNYEQYF.

J is TRBJ1-2 and V is TRBV23-1, with 8 bases lining up with TRBD1. TRBV23-1 is an ORF, and what it does is uncertain. J lost 2 bases, V lost 11 bases, and 16 bases had no gene match. The CDR3 is made up of 16 amino acids. CDR3 nucleotides: TGCGCCCCCTATACCGGAAAGAACAGGGGGAACTATGGCTACACCTTC. Encoded protein: CAPYTGKNRGNYGYTF.

The rearrangement uses TRBV29-1 and TRBJ2-1; 9 bases line up with TRBD2. Germline CDR1 is SQVTM and CDR2 is ANQGSEA. V gave up 2 bases and J gave up 7 bases; unmatched junction bases: 3. The CDR3 is 13 amino acids. The CDR3 DNA sequence: TGCAGCGTTGAACCGGGACTAGCTAATGAGCAGTTCTTC. Amino acids: CSVEPGLANEQFF.

The count of this clone is one. The chain uses TRBV2 and TRBJ2-4, with 10 bases matching TRBD2. Looked up from germline, CDR1 is SNHLY and CDR2 is FYNNEI. CDR3 length: 15 amino acids. Trimming cost V 7 bases and J 1 base; bases outside gene matches: 4. CDR3 in DNA: TGTGCCAGCACTCTTAGCGGGGGGGCCAAAAACATTCAGTACTTC. It codes for CASTLSGGAKNIQYF.

This chain joins TRBV6-5 and TRBJ2-1, with 8 bases lining up with TRBD1. The CDR3 length is 15 residues. With 5 bases clipped from V and 5 bases from J, the junction kept 8 bases outside the gene matches. Germline CDR1 reads MNHEY; CDR2 reads SVGAGI. CDR3 bases: TGTGCCAGCAGTCCGGGACAGGCTTGGGACAATGAGCAGTTCTTC. Translation: CASSPGQAWDNEQFF.

The chain couples TRBV28 to TRBJ2-1; 11 bases fit TRBD2. This CDR3 contains 17 residues. CDR1 MDHEN and CDR2 SYDVKM come from the germline V gene. After removal of 5 bases from V and 2 bases from J, the junction contained 8 bases not matched to a gene. The CDR3 spells CASSKTTLAGAYNEQFF. Written as DNA, the CDR3 is TGTGCCAGCAGTAAAACAACACTAGCGGGAGCCTACAATGAGCAGTTCTTC.

This clone has a handful of counts. V usage is TRBV6-5 and J usage is TRBJ1-1; a weak D match, TRBD1 (6 bases). The germline CDR1 and CDR2 sequences are MNHEY and SVGAGI. V lost 6 bases and J 5 bases, leaving 13 bases between the germline ends. This CDR3 has 13 residues. CDR3 sequence: CASRQTGSTEAFF. As DNA, the CDR3 is TGTGCCAGCAGACAAACAGGGTCGACTGAAGCTTTCTTT.

The chain couples TRBV7-2 to TRBJ1-5; no reliable D call. Germline V gene sequence: CDR1 SGHTA, CDR2 FQGNSA. The CDR3 loop spans 15 amino acids. Trimming removed 5 bases at V and 0 bases at J, with 11 bases between. CDR3 sequence reads: CASSLRKNSNQPQHF. CDR3 nucleotides: TGTGCCAGCAGCCTTAGAAAGAATAGCAATCAGCCCCAGCATTTT.

The chain combines TRBV29-1 with TRBJ1-4; D is unresolved. V was cut by 0 bases and J by 7 bases, with 6 bases left in between. The length of the CDR3 is 12 residues. CDR1 is SQVTM and CDR2 is ANQGSEA in the germline V gene. The CDR3 bases are TGCAGCGTTGAAGAGGGAGGTGAAAAACTGTTTTTT. Its translation: CSVEEGGEKLFF.

The table lists this clone with a few counts. This chain uses TRBV5-6 with TRBJ2-1, with 11 bases matching TRBD2. Trimming cost V 0 bases and J 9 bases; bases outside gene matches: 8. CDR3 size: 16 residues. Germline V gene lookup returns CDR1 SGHDT and CDR2 YYEEEE. The CDR3 reads CASSLELAGGYGEQFF. For the CDR3, the DNA is TGTGCCAGCAGCTTGGAATTAGCGGGAGGGTATGGTGAGCAGTTCTTC.

The table lists this clone with a few counts. This chain uses TRBV7-2 with TRBJ1-2; TRBD1 is a possible D gene (6 bases). Germline values: CDR1 SGHTA, CDR2 FQGNSA. This CDR3 contains 13 residues. V lost 5 bases and J lost 1, with 8 bases in between. The CDR3 nucleotides read TGTGCCAGCAGCCCACAGGGTAACTATGGCTACACCTTC. Encoded protein: CASSPQGNYGYTF.

The rearrangement uses TRBV7-8 and TRBJ1-5; D is unresolved. The germline gives CDR1 SGHVS, CDR2 FQNEAQ. This CDR3 spans 13 amino acids. V dropped 1 base and J dropped 5 bases, with 6 bases sitting between them. CDR3 DNA: TGTGCCAGCAGCTTAGGTGGGCATCAGCCCCAGCATTTT. The encoded protein is CASSLGGHQPQHF.

This clone was found a few times. This chain links TRBV5-3 with TRBJ2-1; 11 bases align to TRBD2. TRBV5-3 is placed among ORFs of uncertain function. The CDR3 runs 17 residues. With 2 bases clipped from V and 0 bases from J, the junction kept 4 bases outside the gene matches. The CDR3 DNA is TGTGCCAGAAGCTTACCCACTAGCGGGGGCTCCTACAATGAGCAGTTCTTC. Translating it yields CARSLPTSGGSYNEQFF.

The gene calls are TRBV7-8 and TRBJ1-5; D remains ambiguous. The CDR3 covers 17 residues. Trimming removed 4 bases from V and 5 bases from J, with 21 bases in between. From germline, CDR1 is SGHVS and CDR2 FQNEAQ. The CDR3 DNA reads TGTGCCAGCAGCTCCAACAGTGGAAGGAAGGTGGATCAGCCCCAGCATTTT. Its protein product is CASSSNSGRKVDQPQHF.